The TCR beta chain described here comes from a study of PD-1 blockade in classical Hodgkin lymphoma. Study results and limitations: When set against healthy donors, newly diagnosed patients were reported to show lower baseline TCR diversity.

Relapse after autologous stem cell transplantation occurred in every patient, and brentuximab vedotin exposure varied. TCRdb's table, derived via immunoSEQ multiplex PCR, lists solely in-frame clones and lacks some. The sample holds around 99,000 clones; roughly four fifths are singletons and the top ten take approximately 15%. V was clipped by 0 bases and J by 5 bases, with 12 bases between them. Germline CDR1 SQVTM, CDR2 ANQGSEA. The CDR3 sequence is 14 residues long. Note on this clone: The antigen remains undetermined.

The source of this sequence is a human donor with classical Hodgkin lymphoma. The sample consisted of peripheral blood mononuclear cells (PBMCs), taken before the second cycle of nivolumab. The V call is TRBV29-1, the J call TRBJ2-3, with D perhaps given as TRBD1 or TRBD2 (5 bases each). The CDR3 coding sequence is TGCAGCGTTGAAGATATGGGACGTCGAGATACGCAGTATTTT. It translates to CSVEDMGRRDTQYF.